The T cell receptor (beta chain) under discussion was sequenced for a study of shared clonotypes between healthy human individuals. Findings and caveats of the study: Clonotypes not shared had lower generation probabilities than those common to all four donors.

Comment on this clone: Its specificity is unknown.

Clones were read by immunoSEQ multiplex PCR, and TCRdb kept only the in-frame ones, dropping some. The sample shows millions of clones, roughly 93% of them seen only once. Trimming removed 4 bases at V and 0 bases at J, with 13 bases between. The CDR3 loop spans 16 amino acids. CDR1 SGDLS and CDR2 YYNGEE come from the germline V gene. The receptor was isolated from a man younger than 35 in good health. Some clones in this sample may be carry-over from other donors' samples. The V and J genes are TRBV9 and TRBJ2-2, with D hard to call. Sequencing used naive CD4+ T cells from PBMCs. Specified subset: CD45RA+ positively selected. As DNA, the CDR3 is TGTGCCAGCAGCCAAGAAGAACAGACGAACACCGGGGAGCTGTTTTTT. Its protein is CASSQEEQTNTGELFF. The full variable domain, completed using reference TRBV9 and TRBJ2-2, is DSGVTQTPKHLITATGQRVTLRCSPRSGDLSVYWYQQSLDQGLQFLIQYYNGEERAKGNILERFSAQQFPDLHSELNLSSLELGDSALYFCASSQEEQTNTGELFFGEGSRLTVL.